This T cell receptor (beta chain) was obtained from a study of metastatic and nonmetastatic thyroid tumors. Across the study: Across blood and tumor or nodule tissue, repertoires from malignant and benign thyroid patients were compared with one another.

Trimming cost V 5 bases and J 8 bases, with 13 bases left between them. The germline V gene has CDR1 SGHAT and CDR2 FQNNGV. The CDR3 is made up of 12 amino acids. General study results and limits: TCR beta diversity was reportedly significantly higher in malignant thyroid tumors than benign nodules, in blood and tumor.

No treatment of any kind had been given to any patient before thyroid surgery. Study processing details: The distant-metastasis classifier for papillary thyroid cancer was built from CDR3 differences across clinicopathological groups. TCRdb reassembled clones from the PCR reads with MiXCR. The V and J calls were determined by TCRdb, not by the authors. The sample lists 4,500 to 6,500 clones, approximately 26% occurring once. In its sample, this clone was seen many times. Its target is unknown. This receptor was taken from a female donor with papillary thyroid cancer or a benign thyroid nodule (not recorded which). Some clones in this sample may be carry-over from other donors' samples. The V and J genes are TRBV11-2 and TRBJ2-7; D call uncertain. Sequencing was done on a sample of adjacent normal tissue. CDR3 bases: TGTGCCAGCAGCCTCGTCGGTGCCCAGCAGTACTTC. Translation: CASSLVGAQQYF.